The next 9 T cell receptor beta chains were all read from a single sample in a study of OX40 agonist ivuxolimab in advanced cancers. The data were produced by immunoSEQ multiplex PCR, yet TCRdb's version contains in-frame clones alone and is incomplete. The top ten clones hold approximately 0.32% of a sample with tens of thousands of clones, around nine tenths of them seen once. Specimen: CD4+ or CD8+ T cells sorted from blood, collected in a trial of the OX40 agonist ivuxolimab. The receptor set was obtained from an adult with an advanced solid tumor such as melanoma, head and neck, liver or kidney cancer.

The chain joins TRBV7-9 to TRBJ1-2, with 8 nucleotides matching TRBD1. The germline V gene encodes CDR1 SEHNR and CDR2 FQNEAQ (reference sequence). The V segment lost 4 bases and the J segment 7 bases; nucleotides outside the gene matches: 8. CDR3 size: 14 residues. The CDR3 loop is CASSSSGGAGGYTF. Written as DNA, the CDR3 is TGTGCCAGCAGCTCCTCAGGGGGCGCGGGTGGCTACACCTTC.

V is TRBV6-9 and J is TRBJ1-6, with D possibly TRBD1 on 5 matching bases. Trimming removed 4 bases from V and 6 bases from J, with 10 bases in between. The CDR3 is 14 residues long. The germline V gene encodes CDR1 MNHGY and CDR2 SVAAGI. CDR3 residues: CASSWRDSNSPLHF. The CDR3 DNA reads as TGTGCCAGCAGTTGGAGAGACAGTAATTCACCCCTCCACTTT.

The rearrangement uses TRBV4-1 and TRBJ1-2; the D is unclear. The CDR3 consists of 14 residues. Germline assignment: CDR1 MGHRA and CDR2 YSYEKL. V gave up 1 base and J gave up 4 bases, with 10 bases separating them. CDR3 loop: CASSQGQVGYGYTF. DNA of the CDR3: TGCGCCAGCAGCCAAGGGCAGGTCGGCTATGGCTACACCTTC.

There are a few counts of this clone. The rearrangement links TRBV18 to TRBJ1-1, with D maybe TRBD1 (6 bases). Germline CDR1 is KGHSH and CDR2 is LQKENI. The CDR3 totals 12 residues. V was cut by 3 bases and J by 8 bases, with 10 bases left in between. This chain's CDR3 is CASSPGGREAFF. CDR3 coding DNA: TGTGCCAGCTCACCTGGGGGCAGAGAAGCTTTCTTT.

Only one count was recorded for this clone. CDR3 loop: CASSVEGQSEAFF. CDR3 nucleotides: TGTGCCAGCAGCGTAGAGGGACAGTCCGAAGCTTTCTTT. This sequence joins TRBV9 and TRBJ1-1; 7 bases match TRBD1. The V and J ends lost 0 bases and 8 bases, in that order; junction bases with no gene match: 4. Looked up from germline, CDR1 is SGDLS and CDR2 is YYNGEE. The CDR3 is 13 residues long.

CDR3 loop: CASSQGAASYNEQFF. Written as DNA, the CDR3 is TGCGCCAGCAGCCAGGGGGCCGCCTCCTACAATGAGCAGTTCTTC. The chain links TRBV5-1 to TRBJ2-1; 8 nucleotides match TRBD1. This CDR3 comprises 15 residues. The trim removed 4 bases at V and 0 bases at J, leaving 3 bases unmatched. Germline-derived CDR1 and CDR2 are SGHRS and YFSETQ.

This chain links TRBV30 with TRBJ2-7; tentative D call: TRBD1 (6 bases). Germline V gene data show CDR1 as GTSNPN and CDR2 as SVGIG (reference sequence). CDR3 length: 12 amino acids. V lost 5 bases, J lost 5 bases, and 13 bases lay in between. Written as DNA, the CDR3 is TGTGCCTGGGGCAGGGGCCGCCACGAGCAGTACTTC. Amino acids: CAWGRGRHEQYF.

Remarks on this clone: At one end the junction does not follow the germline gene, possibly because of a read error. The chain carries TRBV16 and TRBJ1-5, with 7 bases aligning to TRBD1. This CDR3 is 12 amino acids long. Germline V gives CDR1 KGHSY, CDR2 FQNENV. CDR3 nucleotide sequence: TGTGCCAGCAGCCTTTCAGGGGGACCTAAGGATTTT. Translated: CASSLSGGPKDF. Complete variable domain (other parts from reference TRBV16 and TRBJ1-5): GEEVAQTPKHLVRGEGQKAKLYCAPIKGHSYVFWYQQVLKNEFKFLISFQNENVFDETGMPKERFSAKCLPNSPCSLEIQATKLEDSAVYFCASSLSGGPKDFGDGTRLSIL.

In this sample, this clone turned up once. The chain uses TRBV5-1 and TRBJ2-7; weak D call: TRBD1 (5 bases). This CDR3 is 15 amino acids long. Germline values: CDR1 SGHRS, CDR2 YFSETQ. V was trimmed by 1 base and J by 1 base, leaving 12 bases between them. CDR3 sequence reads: CASSLIPGFSYEQYF. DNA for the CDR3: TGCGCCAGCAGCTTGATCCCAGGGTTTTCCTACGAGCAGTACTTC.